The 16 T cell receptor beta chains presented below share a single source sample, sequenced in a study of T cell responses to AZD1222 COVID-19 vaccine. TCRdb's table, derived via immunoSEQ multiplex PCR, lists solely in-frame clones and lacks some. The sample includes over 75,000 clones, roughly nine tenths of them seen just once. The sequencing here drew on peripheral blood, taken on day 0 of AZD1222 vaccination. These receptors were collected from an adult in good health.

The V gene is TRBV5-8, the J gene TRBJ2-2, with 7 bases that match TRBD1. V trimming: 3 bases; J trimming: 0 bases; junction bases outside the gene matches: 2. Germline V gene lookup returns CDR1 SGHTS and CDR2 YDEGEE. The CDR3 sequence is 15 residues long. CDR3 residues: CASSSGTANTGELFF. The CDR3 nucleotides are TGTGCCAGCAGCTCAGGGACAGCGAACACCGGGGAGCTGTTTTTT. The full variable domain, with the rest looked up from reference TRBV5-8 and TRBJ2-2, is EAGVTQSPTHLIKTRGQQATLRCSPISGHTSVYWYQQALGLGLQFLLWYDEGEERNRGNFPPRFSGRQFPNYSSELNVNALELEDSALYLCASSSGTANTGELFFGEGSRLTVL.

This clone has a single count. The chain employs TRBV28 and TRBJ1-2; D ambiguous. Per germline, CDR1 MDHEN and CDR2 SYDVKM. This CDR3 is built from 16 residues. The V gene lost 1 base and the J gene lost 3 bases, with 15 bases spanning the gap. This chain's CDR3 is CASSLFSLGHDYGYTF. The CDR3, as DNA: TGTGCCAGCAGTTTATTCTCATTAGGGCACGACTATGGCTACACCTTC.

V is TRBV5-1 and J is TRBJ2-5, with D possibly being TRBD1 (6 bases). Germline assignment: CDR1 SGHRS and CDR2 YFSETQ. The length of the CDR3 is 15 residues. V shed 4 bases and J shed 0 bases, with 13 bases lying between them. As DNA, the CDR3 is TGCGCCAGCAGCGGAACCGGGACAAACCAAGAGACCCAGTACTTC. It yields the protein CASSGTGTNQETQYF.

The rearrangement links TRBV7-2 to TRBJ2-7; D is possibly TRBD1 (6 bases). Trimming stripped 1 base from V and 0 bases from J, with 10 bases between. The V gene's germline CDR1 is SGHTA and CDR2 FQGNSA. The CDR3 covers 15 residues. This CDR3 reads CASSLDRDPSYEQYF. The CDR3 DNA is TGTGCCAGCAGCTTAGACAGGGATCCCTCCTACGAGCAGTACTTC.

This clone was seen more than once but under ten times. This chain connects TRBV4-1 to TRBJ2-1, with 15 bases identical to TRBD2. V was pared by 4 bases and J by 8 bases, with 3 bases of the junction left unmatched. Germline V lookup: CDR1 MGHRA, CDR2 YSYEKL. This CDR3 is 15 amino acids long. CDR3 region: CASSPGLAGGHEQFF. DNA of the CDR3: TGCGCCAGCAGCCCCGGACTAGCGGGAGGGCATGAGCAGTTCTTC.

This clone was found once. This sequence joins TRBV5-1 and TRBJ2-1; D is undetermined. V was trimmed by 3 bases and J by 7 bases, leaving 11 bases between them. The CDR3 contains 13 residues. Germline lookup yields CDR1 SGHRS and CDR2 YFSETQ. CDR3: CASSSALPNEQFF. The CDR3 nucleotides read TGCGCCAGCAGCTCAGCTCTACCAAATGAGCAGTTCTTC.

The genes are TRBV9 and TRBJ1-2, with D unclear. CDR3 length: 14 residues. CDR1 SGDLS and CDR2 YYNGEE come from the germline V gene. Trimming removed 0 bases at V and 1 base at J, with 7 bases between. In DNA form, the CDR3 reads TGTGCCAGCAGCGTAGGCAGCGGTAACTATGGCTACACCTTC. It specifies CASSVGSGNYGYTF.

This chain links TRBV28 with TRBJ2-1, with D tentatively TRBD2 (5 bases). V lost 6 bases, J lost 8 bases, and 14 bases lay in between. This CDR3 spans 13 amino acids. Germline CDR1 MDHEN, CDR2 SYDVKM. CDR3 DNA sequence: TGTGCCAGCAGGGTATCTGCCGGGGATGAGCAGTTCTTC. It encodes CASRVSAGDEQFF.

The rearrangement joins TRBV5-4 to TRBJ2-5, with 8 positions matching TRBD1. V lost 4 bases and J lost 4; bases outside the gene matches: 9. The CDR3 is 15 amino acids. Per germline, CDR1 SGHNT and CDR2 YYREEE (reference sequence). The CDR3 region is CASSPGTGQRETQYF. In DNA form, the CDR3 reads TGTGCCAGCAGCCCGGGGACAGGTCAGCGAGAGACCCAGTACTTC.

This chain joins TRBV7-2 and TRBJ1-5; no clear D. Per germline, CDR1 SGHTA and CDR2 FQGNSA. This CDR3 comprises 14 residues. V was trimmed by 1 base and J by 4 bases, leaving 8 bases between them. CDR3 sequence reads: CASSLVQVNQPQHF. CDR3 DNA sequence: TGTGCCAGCAGCTTAGTGCAGGTTAATCAGCCCCAGCATTTT. The full variable domain, in which reference TRBV7-2 and TRBJ1-5 provide the parts outside the CDR3, is GAGVSQSPSNKVTEKGKDVELRCDPISGHTALYWYRQSLGQGLEFLIYFQGNSAPDKSGLPSDRFSAERTGGSVSTLTIQRTQQEDSAVYLCASSLVQVNQPQHFGDGTRLSIL.

The chain carries TRBV7-3 and TRBJ2-7; D is possibly TRBD2 (6 bases). Looked up from germline, CDR1 is SGHTA and CDR2 is FQGTGA. The CDR3 loop spans 14 amino acids. V dropped 5 bases and J dropped 9 bases, with 20 bases sitting between them. The CDR3 sequence is CASSPGTGSQAQYF. For the CDR3, the DNA is TGTGCCAGCAGCCCCGGGACTGGGTCCCAGGCGCAGTACTTC.

The chain couples TRBV14 to TRBJ2-7; TRBD2 matches at 8 bases. In germline, CDR1 is SGHDN, CDR2 FVKESK. Germline trimming cut 3 bases from V and 2 bases from J; bases unmatched to any gene: 9. The CDR3 has 16 amino acids. The CDR3 DNA follows: TGTGCCAGCAGCCACCAGTGGGCGGGAGGACCCTACGAGCAGTACTTC. Its protein product is CASSHQWAGGPYEQYF.

The chain is built from TRBV27 and TRBJ1-1, with 9 bases fitting TRBD1. The trim removed 6 bases at V and 6 bases at J, leaving 5 bases unmatched. Germline V gives CDR1 MNHEY, CDR2 SMNVEV (reference sequence). The CDR3 is made up of 13 amino acids. CDR3 sequence: CASSWTGEAEAFF. The CDR3 DNA sequence: TGTGCCAGCAGCTGGACAGGGGAAGCTGAAGCTTTCTTT.

This sequence joins TRBV6-5 and TRBJ1-5; 9 bases are a match to TRBD1. The CDR3 sequence is 14 residues long. Germline loops: CDR1 MNHEY, CDR2 SVGAGI. V lost 6 bases to trimming and J lost 2 bases; unmatched junction nucleotides: 2. The CDR3 region has the DNA TGTGCCAGCAGCCGACAGGGGGGCAATCAGCCCCAGCATTTT. Its translation: CASSRQGGNQPQHF.

The gene calls are TRBV10-3 and TRBJ2-2; TRBD2 might be the D (5 bases). The CDR3 spans 14 residues. Trimming pared 4 bases from V and 5 bases from J, leaving 11 bases between. Germline values: CDR1 ENHRY, CDR2 SYGVKD. The CDR3 DNA sequence: TGTGCCATCAGTGTGAAGGACTCAACCGGGGAGCTGTTTTTT. This sequence encodes CAISVKDSTGELFF.

V and J are TRBV5-5 and TRBJ2-1; D possibly corresponds to TRBD2 (6 bases). Germline CDR1 SGHKS, CDR2 YYEKEE (reference sequence). This CDR3 region has 14 residues. V shed 2 bases and J shed 5 bases, with 11 bases lying between them. For the CDR3, the DNA is TGTGCCAGCAGCTTACCTAGCGCAAACAATGAGCAGTTCTTC. Its translation: CASSLPSANNEQFF. The full variable domain, with the rest looked up from reference TRBV5-5 and TRBJ2-1, is DAGVTQSPTHLIKTRGQQVTLRCSPISGHKSVSWYQQVLGQGPQFIFQYYEKEERGRGNFPDRFSARQFPNYSSELNVNALLLGDSALYLCASSLPSANNEQFFGPGTRLTVL.